Described below is a single T cell receptor beta chain sequence and its context. This entry is derived from a study of blood T cell repertoires in COVID-19. Study as a whole: Samples representing acute and convalescent COVID-19 were sourced from the United States, Italy and Spain.

Clones were sequenced by immunoSEQ multiplex PCR, and TCRdb holds only the in-frame ones, with some missing. Of about 150,000 clones listed, 80% to 90% were seen once; the top ten hold around 3.3%. CDR3 length: 13 amino acids. V lost 0 bases, J lost 5 bases, and 8 bases lay in between. The germline V gene has CDR1 SGHRS and CDR2 YFSETQ. The sequence came from a woman aged 60-70 years with active COVID-19. This chain uses TRBV5-1 with TRBJ2-5, with D unresolved. What was sequenced was peripheral blood. The CDR3 reads CASSLEQVETQYF. The CDR3, as DNA: TGCGCCAGCAGCTTGGAGCAGGTCGAGACCCAGTACTTC.